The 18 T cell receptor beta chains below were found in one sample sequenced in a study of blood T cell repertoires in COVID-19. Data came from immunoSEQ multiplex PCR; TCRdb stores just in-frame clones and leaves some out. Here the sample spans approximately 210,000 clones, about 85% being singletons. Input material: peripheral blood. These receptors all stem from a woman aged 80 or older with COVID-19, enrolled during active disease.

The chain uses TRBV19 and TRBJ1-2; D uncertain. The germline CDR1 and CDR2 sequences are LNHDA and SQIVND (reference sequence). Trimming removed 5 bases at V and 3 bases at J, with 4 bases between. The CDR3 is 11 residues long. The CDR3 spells CASSSDYGYTF. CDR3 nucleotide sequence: TGTGCCAGTAGTTCTGACTATGGCTACACCTTC.

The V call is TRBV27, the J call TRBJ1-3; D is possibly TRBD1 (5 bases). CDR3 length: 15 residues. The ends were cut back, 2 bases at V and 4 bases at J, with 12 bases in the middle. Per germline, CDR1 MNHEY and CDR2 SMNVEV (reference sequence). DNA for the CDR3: TGTGCCAGCAGTTTAGGAGGGGTGTCCGGAAACACCATATATTTT. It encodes CASSLGGVSGNTIYF.

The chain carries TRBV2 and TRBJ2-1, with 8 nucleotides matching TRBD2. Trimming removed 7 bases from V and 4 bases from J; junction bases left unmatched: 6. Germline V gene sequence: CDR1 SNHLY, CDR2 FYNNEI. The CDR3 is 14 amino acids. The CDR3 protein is CASNGGGLYNEQFF. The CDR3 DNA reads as TGTGCCAGCAACGGCGGGGGGCTTTACAATGAGCAGTTCTTC.

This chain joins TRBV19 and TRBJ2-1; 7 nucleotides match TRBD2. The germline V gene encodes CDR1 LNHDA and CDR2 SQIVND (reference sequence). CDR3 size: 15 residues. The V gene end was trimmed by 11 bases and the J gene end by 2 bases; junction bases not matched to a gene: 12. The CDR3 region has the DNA TGTGCCTCCATGGGGGGGGAGAGAACCTACAATGAGCAGTTCTTC. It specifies CASMGGERTYNEQFF.

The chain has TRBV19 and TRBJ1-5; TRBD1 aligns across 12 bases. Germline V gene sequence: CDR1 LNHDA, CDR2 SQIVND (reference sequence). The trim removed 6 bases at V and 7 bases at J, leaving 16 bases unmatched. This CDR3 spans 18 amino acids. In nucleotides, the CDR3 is TGTGCCAGTAGCCGGATCCGGGACAGGGGGCTGTCGGGGCAGCCCCAGCATTTT. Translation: CASSRIRDRGLSGQPQHF. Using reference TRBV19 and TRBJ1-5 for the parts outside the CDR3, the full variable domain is DGGITQSPKYLFRKEGQNVTLSCEQNLNHDAMYWYRQDPGQGLRLIYYSQIVNDFQKGDIAEGYSVSREKKESFPLTVTSAQKNPTAFYLCASSRIRDRGLSGQPQHFGDGTRLSIL.

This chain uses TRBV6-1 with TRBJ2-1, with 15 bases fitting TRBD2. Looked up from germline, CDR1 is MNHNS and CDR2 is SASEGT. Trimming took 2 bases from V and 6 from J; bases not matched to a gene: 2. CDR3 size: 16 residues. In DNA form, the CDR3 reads TGTGCCAGCAGTGAAAGGACTAGCGGGGGGGCCAATGAGCAGTTCTTC. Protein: CASSERTSGGANEQFF.

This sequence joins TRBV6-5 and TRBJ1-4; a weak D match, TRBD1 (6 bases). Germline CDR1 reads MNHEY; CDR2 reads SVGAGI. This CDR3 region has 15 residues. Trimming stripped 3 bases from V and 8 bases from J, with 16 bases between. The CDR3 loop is CASSYSGQTREKLFF. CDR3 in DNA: TGTGCCAGCAGTTATTCAGGACAGACGCGGGAAAAACTGTTTTTT.

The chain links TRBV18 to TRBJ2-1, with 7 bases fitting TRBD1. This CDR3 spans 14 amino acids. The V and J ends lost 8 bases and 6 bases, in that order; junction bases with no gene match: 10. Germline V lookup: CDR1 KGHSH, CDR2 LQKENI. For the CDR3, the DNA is TGTGCCAGCGCCCTAGGACAGGTTATCAATGAGCAGTTCTTC. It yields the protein CASALGQVINEQFF.

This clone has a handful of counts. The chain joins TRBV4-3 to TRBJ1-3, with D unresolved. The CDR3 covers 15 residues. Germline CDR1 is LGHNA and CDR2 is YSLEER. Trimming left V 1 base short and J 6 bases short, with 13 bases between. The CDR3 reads CASSQGVGSENTIYF. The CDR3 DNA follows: TGCGCCAGCAGCCAAGGAGTGGGGAGCGAAAACACCATATATTTT.

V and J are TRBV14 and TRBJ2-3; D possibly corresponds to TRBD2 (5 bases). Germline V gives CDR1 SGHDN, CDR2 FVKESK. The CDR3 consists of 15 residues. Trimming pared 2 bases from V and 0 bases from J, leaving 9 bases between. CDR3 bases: TGTGCCAGCAGCCAATGGCGGGTTAGCACAGATACGCAGTATTTT. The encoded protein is CASSQWRVSTDTQYF.

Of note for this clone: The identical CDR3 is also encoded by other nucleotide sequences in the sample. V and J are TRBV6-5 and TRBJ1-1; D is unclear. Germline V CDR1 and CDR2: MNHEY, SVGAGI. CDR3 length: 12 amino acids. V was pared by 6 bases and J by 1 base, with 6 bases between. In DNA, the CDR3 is TGTGCCAGCAGAGCAGGGAACACTGAAGCTTTCTTT. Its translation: CASRAGNTEAFF.

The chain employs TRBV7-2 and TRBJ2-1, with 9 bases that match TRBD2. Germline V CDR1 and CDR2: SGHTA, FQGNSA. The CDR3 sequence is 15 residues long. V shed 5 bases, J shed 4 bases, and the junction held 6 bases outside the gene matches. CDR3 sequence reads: CASSALAGSYNEQFF. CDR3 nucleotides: TGTGCCAGCAGCGCCCTAGCGGGGAGTTACAATGAGCAGTTCTTC.

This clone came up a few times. The CDR3 bases are TGTGCCAGCAGCCCAGGGGGCGCGGGAAACACCATATATTTT. It encodes CASSPGGAGNTIYF. This chain connects TRBV28 to TRBJ1-3; TRBD1 agrees at 8 bases. The V gene's germline CDR1 is MDHEN and CDR2 SYDVKM. The J segment lost 4 bases and the V segment lost 6 bases, leaving 5 bases of the junction unmatched. This CDR3 is built from 14 residues.

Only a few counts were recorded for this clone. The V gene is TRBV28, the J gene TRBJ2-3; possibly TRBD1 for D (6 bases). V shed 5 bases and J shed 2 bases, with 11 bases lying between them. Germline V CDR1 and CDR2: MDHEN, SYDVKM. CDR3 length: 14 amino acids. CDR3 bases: TGTGCCAGCAGTACCTACAGGGCCACAGATACGCAGTATTTT. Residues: CASSTYRATDTQYF. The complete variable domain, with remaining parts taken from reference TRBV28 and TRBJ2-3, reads DVKVTQSSRYLVKRTGEKVFLECVQDMDHENMFWYRQDPGLGLRLIYFSYDVKMKEKGDIPEGYSVSREKKERFSLILESASTNQTSMYLCASSTYRATDTQYFGPGTRLTVL.

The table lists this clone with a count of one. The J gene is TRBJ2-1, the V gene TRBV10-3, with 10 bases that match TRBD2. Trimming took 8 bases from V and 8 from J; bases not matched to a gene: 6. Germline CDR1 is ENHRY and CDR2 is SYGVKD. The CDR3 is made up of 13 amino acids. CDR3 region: CAIAAGGPDEQFF. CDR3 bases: TGTGCCATCGCAGCGGGGGGGCCCGATGAGCAGTTCTTC.

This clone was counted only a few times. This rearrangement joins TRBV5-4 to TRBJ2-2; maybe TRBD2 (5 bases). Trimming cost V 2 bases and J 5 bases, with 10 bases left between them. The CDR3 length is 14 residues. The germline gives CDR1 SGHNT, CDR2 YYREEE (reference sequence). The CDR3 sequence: CASSFWTYTGELFF. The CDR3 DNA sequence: TGTGCCAGCAGCTTCTGGACTTATACCGGGGAGCTGTTTTTT.

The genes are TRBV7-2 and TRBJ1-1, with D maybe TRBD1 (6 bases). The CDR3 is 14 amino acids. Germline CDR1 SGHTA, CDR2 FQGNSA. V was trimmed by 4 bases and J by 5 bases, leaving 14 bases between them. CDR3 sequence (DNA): TGTGCCAGCAGCTCGCACAGGGTTTTAACTGAAGCTTTCTTT. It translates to CASSSHRVLTEAFF.

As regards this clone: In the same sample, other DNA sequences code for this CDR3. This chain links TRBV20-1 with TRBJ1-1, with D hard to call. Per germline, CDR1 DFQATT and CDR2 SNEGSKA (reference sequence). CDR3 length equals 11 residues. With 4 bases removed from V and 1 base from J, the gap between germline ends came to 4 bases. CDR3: CSATGNTEAFF. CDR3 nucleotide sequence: TGCAGTGCTACGGGGAACACTGAAGCTTTCTTT.